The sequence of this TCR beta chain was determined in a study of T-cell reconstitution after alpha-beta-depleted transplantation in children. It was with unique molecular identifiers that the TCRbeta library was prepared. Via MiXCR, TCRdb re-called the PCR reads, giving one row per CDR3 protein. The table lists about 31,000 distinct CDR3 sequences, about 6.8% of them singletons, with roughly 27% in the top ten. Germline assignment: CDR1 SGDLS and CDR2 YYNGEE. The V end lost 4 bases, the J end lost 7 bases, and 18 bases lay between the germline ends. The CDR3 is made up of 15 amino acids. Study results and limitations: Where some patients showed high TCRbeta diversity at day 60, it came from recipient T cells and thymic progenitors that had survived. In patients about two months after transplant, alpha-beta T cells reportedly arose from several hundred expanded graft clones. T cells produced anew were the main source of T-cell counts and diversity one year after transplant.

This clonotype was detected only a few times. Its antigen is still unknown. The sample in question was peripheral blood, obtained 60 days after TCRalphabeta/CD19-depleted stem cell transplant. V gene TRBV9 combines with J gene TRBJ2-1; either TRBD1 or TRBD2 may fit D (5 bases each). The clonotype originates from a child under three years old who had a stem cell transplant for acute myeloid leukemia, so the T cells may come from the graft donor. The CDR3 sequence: CASSLGATPRNEQFF. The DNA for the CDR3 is TGTGCCAGCAGCCTCGGGGCTACCCCTCGGAATGAGCAGTTCTTC.